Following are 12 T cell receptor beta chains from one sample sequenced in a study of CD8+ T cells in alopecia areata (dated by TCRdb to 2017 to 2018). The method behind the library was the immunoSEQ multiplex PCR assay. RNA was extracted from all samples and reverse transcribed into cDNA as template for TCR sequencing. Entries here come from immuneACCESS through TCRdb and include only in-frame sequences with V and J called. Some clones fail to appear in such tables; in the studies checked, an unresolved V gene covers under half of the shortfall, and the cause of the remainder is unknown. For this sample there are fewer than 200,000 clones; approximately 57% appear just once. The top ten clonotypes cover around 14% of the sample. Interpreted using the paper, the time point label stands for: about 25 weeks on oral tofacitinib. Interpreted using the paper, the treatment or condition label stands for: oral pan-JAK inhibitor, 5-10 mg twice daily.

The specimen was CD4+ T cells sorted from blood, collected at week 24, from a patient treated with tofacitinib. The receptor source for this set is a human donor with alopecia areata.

CDR3 sequence (DNA): TGTGCCAGCAGCTCTACCCCAACAGGGACTTTATCACCCCTCCACTTT. Translated, it gives CASSSTPTGTLSPLHF. The gene calls are TRBV5-6 and TRBJ1-6, with a weak D call TRBD1 (6 bases). Deletions cut 3 bases from V and 10 bases from J, with 20 bases between. The CDR3 contains 16 residues. CDR1 and CDR2 from the germline V gene are SGHDT and YYEEEE.

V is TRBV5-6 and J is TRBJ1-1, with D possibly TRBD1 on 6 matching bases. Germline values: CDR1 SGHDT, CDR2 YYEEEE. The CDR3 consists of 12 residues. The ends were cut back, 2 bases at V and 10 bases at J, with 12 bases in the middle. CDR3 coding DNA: TGTGCCAGCAGCTTACCCGCGACAGGAGCTTTCTTT. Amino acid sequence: CASSLPATGAFF.

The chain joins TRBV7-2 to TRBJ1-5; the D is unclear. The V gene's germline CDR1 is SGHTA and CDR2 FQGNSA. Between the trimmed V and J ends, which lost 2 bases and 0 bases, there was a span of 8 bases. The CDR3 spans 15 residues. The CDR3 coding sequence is TGTGCCAGCAGCTTAACGTTGTATAGCAATCAGCCCCAGCATTTT. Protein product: CASSLTLYSNQPQHF.

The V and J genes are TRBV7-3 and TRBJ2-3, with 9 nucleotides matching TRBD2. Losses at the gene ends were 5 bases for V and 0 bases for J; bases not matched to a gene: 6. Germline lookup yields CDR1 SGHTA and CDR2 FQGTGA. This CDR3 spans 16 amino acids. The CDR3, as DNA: TGTGCCAGCAGCCGAGGGACTAGCCTCAGCACAGATACGCAGTATTTT. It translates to CASSRGTSLSTDTQYF.

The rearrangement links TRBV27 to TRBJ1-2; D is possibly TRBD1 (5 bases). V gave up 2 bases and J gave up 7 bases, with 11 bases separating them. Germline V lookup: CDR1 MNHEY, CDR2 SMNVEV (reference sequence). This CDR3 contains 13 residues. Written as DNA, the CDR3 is TGTGCCAGCAGTTTAGGGGGGTTGGCTGGCTACACCTTC. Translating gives CASSLGGLAGYTF.

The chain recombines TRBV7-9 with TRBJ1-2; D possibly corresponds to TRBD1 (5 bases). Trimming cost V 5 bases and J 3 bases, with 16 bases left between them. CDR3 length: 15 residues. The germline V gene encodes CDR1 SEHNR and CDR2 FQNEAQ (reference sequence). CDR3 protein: CASSQGLTRDYGYTF. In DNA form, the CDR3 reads TGTGCCAGCAGCCAGGGCCTCACTCGGGACTATGGCTACACCTTC.

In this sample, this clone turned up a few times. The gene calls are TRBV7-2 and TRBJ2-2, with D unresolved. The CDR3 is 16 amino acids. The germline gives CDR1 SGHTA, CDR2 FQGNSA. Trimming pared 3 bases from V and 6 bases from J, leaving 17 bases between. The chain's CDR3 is CASSLLVPAFAGELFF. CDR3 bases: TGTGCCAGCAGCTTGCTAGTCCCTGCTTTCGCCGGGGAGCTGTTTTTT.

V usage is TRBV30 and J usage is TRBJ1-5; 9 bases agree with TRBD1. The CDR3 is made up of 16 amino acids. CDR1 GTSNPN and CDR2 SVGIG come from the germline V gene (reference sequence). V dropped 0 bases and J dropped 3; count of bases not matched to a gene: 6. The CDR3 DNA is TGTGCCTGGAGTGTACGGACAGGGGCAGTCAATCAGCCCCAGCATTTT. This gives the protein CAWSVRTGAVNQPQHF.

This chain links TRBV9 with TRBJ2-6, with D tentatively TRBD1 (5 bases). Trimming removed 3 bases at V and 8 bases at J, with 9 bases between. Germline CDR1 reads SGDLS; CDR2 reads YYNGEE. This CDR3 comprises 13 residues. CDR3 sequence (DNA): TGTGCCAGCAGCGCTGACAGCCCCAACGTCCTGACTTTC. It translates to CASSADSPNVLTF.

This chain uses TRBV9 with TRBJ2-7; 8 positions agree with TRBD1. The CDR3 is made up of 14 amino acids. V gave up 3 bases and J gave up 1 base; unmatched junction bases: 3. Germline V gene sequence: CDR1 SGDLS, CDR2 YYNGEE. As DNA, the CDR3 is TGTGCCAGCAGCGCCAGACAGGGGTCCTACGAGCAGTACTTC. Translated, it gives CASSARQGSYEQYF.

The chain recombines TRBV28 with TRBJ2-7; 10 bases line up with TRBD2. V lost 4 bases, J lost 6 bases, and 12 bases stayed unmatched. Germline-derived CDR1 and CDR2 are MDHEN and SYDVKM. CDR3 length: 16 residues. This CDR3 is CASSSISGGPRGEQYF. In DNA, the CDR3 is TGTGCCAGCAGTTCTATTAGCGGGGGGCCCCGGGGCGAGCAGTACTTC.

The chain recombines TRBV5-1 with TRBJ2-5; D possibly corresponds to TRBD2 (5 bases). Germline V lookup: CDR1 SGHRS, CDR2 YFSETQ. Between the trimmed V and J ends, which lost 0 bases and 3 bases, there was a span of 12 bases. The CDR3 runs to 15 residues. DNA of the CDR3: TGCGCCAGCAGCTTGGTCGAGGGAGCGAAAGAGACCCAGTACTTC. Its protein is CASSLVEGAKETQYF.